These 19 T cell receptor beta chains came from one sample sequenced in a study of T cell changes during pregnancy in multiple sclerosis. Here immunoSEQ multiplex PCR was the method, and the copy in TCRdb shows in-frame clones only, minus some. The data hold 65,000 to 85,000 clones, with roughly nine tenths observed a single time. The material sequenced was peripheral blood, taken in the second trimester of pregnancy. Source of these receptors: a female donor with multiple sclerosis, enrolled in a pregnancy study.

The J gene is TRBJ1-5, the V gene TRBV19; maybe TRBD1 (6 bases). The germline V gene encodes CDR1 LNHDA and CDR2 SQIVND (reference sequence). Trimming left V 5 bases short and J 4 bases short, with 15 bases between. The CDR3 has 15 residues. The CDR3 bases are TGTGCCAGTAGTGGTACCGGGGGGCAGAATCAGCCCCAGCATTTT. Protein: CASSGTGGQNQPQHF.

This chain connects TRBV4-3 to TRBJ2-3, with 14 bases that match TRBD2. Germline V gene data show CDR1 as LGHNA and CDR2 as YSLEER. J lost 2 bases, V lost 4 bases, and 2 bases had no gene match. The CDR3 has 16 amino acids. This CDR3 reads CASSLGLAGDTDTQYF. CDR3 sequence (DNA): TGCGCCAGCAGCCTGGGACTAGCGGGGGACACAGATACGCAGTATTTT.

The chain couples TRBV5-8 to TRBJ2-3, with a tentative D call TRBD2 (6 bases). V was cut by 5 bases and J by 0 bases, with 13 bases left in between. Germline values: CDR1 SGHTS, CDR2 YDEGEE. The CDR3 is 15 residues long. CDR3 bases: TGTGCCAGCAGTTATCGTGGGGGGAGCACAGATACGCAGTATTTT. Encoded protein: CASSYRGGSTDTQYF.

The rearrangement joins TRBV27 to TRBJ1-4, with 8 bases that match TRBD1. This CDR3 comprises 14 residues. J lost 9 bases, V lost 5 bases, and 8 bases had no gene match. Germline-derived CDR1 and CDR2 are MNHEY and SMNVEV (reference sequence). For the CDR3, the DNA is TGTGCCAGCAGTCACATGGACAGGGCCAAAAAACTGTTTTTT. This translates into CASSHMDRAKKLFF.

The rearrangement joins TRBV11-2 to TRBJ2-1; possibly TRBD2 for D (5 bases). Per the germline V gene, CDR1 is SGHAT and CDR2 is FQNNGV. The V and J ends lost 0 bases and 2 bases respectively, with 11 bases between them. CDR3 length: 16 amino acids. CDR3 bases: TGTGCCAGCAGCTTAGATCCCGGGATAACCTACAATGAGCAGTTCTTC. This gives the protein CASSLDPGITYNEQFF.

V gene TRBV2 combines with J gene TRBJ2-5; 9 bases are a match to TRBD2. This CDR3 is 16 amino acids long. Trimming at V came to 3 bases and at J to 2 bases, leaving 7 bases not matched to a gene. Germline V CDR1 and CDR2: SNHLY, FYNNEI. CDR3 coding DNA: TGTGCCAGCAGTGATCCCGCCGCGGGAGGGCAAGAGACCCAGTACTTC. This encodes CASSDPAAGGQETQYF.

The CDR3 region is CASSLVGTGGTEAFF. The CDR3 DNA follows: TGCGCCAGCAGCTTGGTGGGGACAGGGGGCACTGAAGCTTTCTTT. The chain couples TRBV5-1 to TRBJ1-1, with 11 bases identical to TRBD1. CDR1 and CDR2 (germline): SGHRS, YFSETQ. The length of the CDR3 is 15 residues. The junction had 2 bases not matched to a gene; V was cut back by 0 bases and J by 4 bases.

The rearrangement uses TRBV10-1 and TRBJ2-2; D is possibly TRBD1 (5 bases). This CDR3 is 14 amino acids long. Germline loops: CDR1 WNHNN, CDR2 SYGVQD (reference sequence). V lost 5 bases, J lost 1 base, and 8 bases lay in between. For the CDR3, the DNA is TGCGCCAGCAGTAAGACAGAGAACACCGGGGAGCTGTTTTTT. Protein product: CASSKTENTGELFF.

This clone was seen just once. The chain links TRBV18 to TRBJ2-5; 8 bases align to TRBD1. The CDR3 contains 13 residues. Germline assignment: CDR1 KGHSH and CDR2 LQKENI. With V trimmed by 5 bases and J by 4 bases, 3 bases remained unmatched. CDR3 region: CASSGTGPETQYF. CDR3 sequence (DNA): TGTGCCAGCTCAGGGACAGGTCCAGAGACCCAGTACTTC.

This rearrangement joins TRBV11-3 to TRBJ2-1, with 10 bases identical to TRBD2. Germline V gene lookup returns CDR1 SGHNT and CDR2 YENEEA. The CDR3 extends over 18 amino acids. V shed 0 bases and J 5 bases; nucleotides not matched to a gene: 10. This CDR3 is CASSLEQGGTSVNNEQFF. CDR3 nucleotides: TGTGCCAGCAGCTTAGAGCAGGGGGGGACTAGCGTTAACAATGAGCAGTTCTTC.

The chain couples TRBV10-3 to TRBJ1-5; D is possibly TRBD1 (5 bases). This CDR3 has 13 residues. Trimming took off 5 bases at V and 3 bases at J, with 8 bases between the two ends. CDR1 and CDR2 from the germline V gene are ENHRY and SYGVKD. CDR3 sequence: CAISQQDNQPQHF. CDR3 DNA: TGTGCCATCAGTCAACAGGACAATCAGCCCCAGCATTTT.

J is TRBJ1-2 and V is TRBV7-2; the D gene is possibly TRBD1 (5 bases). CDR3 length: 13 amino acids. Deletions cut 8 bases from V and 4 bases from J, with 14 bases between. Per the germline V gene, CDR1 is SGHTA and CDR2 is FQGNSA. CDR3 region: CASAGEWAYGYTF. CDR3 nucleotides: TGTGCCAGCGCGGGGGAGTGGGCCTATGGCTACACCTTC. Using reference TRBV7-2 and TRBJ1-2 for the parts outside the CDR3, the full variable domain is GAGVSQSPSNKVTEKGKDVELRCDPISGHTALYWYRQSLGQGLEFLIYFQGNSAPDKSGLPSDRFSAERTGGSVSTLTIQRTQQEDSAVYLCASAGEWAYGYTFGSGTRLTVV.

The chain couples TRBV27 to TRBJ1-5, with D possibly being TRBD1 (5 bases). The germline V gene has CDR1 MNHEY and CDR2 SMNVEV (reference sequence). V gave up 5 bases and J gave up 0 bases, with 14 bases separating them. This CDR3 is built from 16 residues. This CDR3 is CASSRSGIYSNQPQHF. The CDR3 DNA reads as TGTGCCAGCAGTCGTTCAGGGATCTATAGCAATCAGCCCCAGCATTTT.

The CDR3 is CASSLALPSGSRNEQFF. The CDR3 region has the DNA TGTGCCAGCAGCTTAGCGTTGCCTAGCGGGAGTAGAAATGAGCAGTTCTTC. The chain employs TRBV7-6 and TRBJ2-1; TRBD2 agrees at 10 bases. V lost 0 bases, J lost 7 bases, and 9 bases stayed unmatched. Germline loops: CDR1 SGHVS, CDR2 FNYEAQ. CDR3 size: 17 residues.

The V gene is TRBV29-1, the J gene TRBJ2-2; 12 nucleotides agree with TRBD1. Germline assignment: CDR1 SQVTM and CDR2 ANQGSEA. This CDR3 region has 14 residues. J lost 7 bases, V lost 6 bases, and 6 bases had no gene match. The DNA of the CDR3 is TGCAGCGTGGGACAGGGGGCGCTGGGCGGGGAGCTGTTTTTT. It codes for CSVGQGALGGELFF.

This chain uses TRBV2 with TRBJ2-5; no definite D call. The germline V and J ends were trimmed by 2 bases and 0 bases, with 10 bases remaining between them. The CDR3 extends over 15 amino acids. CDR1 is SNHLY, CDR2 FYNNEI, per germline. Here the CDR3 DNA reads TGTGCCAGCAGTGAATCTGGGCAGTACCAAGAGACCCAGTACTTC. This encodes CASSESGQYQETQYF.

This chain links TRBV10-1 with TRBJ2-7, with a possible D match to TRBD2 (6 bases). CDR1 is WNHNN and CDR2 is SYGVQD in the germline V gene (reference sequence). The length of the CDR3 is 17 residues. V was trimmed by 3 bases and J by 1 base, leaving 19 bases between them. The CDR3 DNA sequence: TGCGCCAGCAGTGACCCTTATCGGCCTAGCGTTTCCTACGAGCAGTACTTC. Translated, it gives CASSDPYRPSVSYEQYF.

The chain carries TRBV4-3 and TRBJ1-2; D not certain. With 1 base removed from V and 6 bases from J, the gap between germline ends came to 12 bases. CDR1 and CDR2 (germline): LGHNA, YSLEER. This CDR3 region has 14 residues. In DNA, the CDR3 is TGCGCCAGCAGCCAAGTGCCCAGGAACGATGGCTACACCTTC. Amino acids: CASSQVPRNDGYTF.

The chain couples TRBV4-3 to TRBJ1-4; D gene uncertain. Trimming removed 1 base from V and 4 bases from J, with 13 bases in between. Germline lookup yields CDR1 LGHNA and CDR2 YSLEER. The CDR3 is made up of 16 amino acids. The CDR3 DNA reads TGCGCCAGCAGCCAAGGGCCCCGGCAGGATAATGAAAAACTGTTTTTT. Translating gives CASSQGPRQDNEKLFF.